This passage covers 9 T cell receptor beta chains from one sample sequenced in a study of shared clonotypes between healthy human individuals. The table came from immunoSEQ multiplex PCR; TCRdb's copy has only in-frame clones and leaves some out. The sample gives about 460,000 clones, 75% to 80% of which show up once; around 13% is in the top ten. The specimen was PBMCs. These receptors all stem from a woman aged 40 to 55 in good health. Some clones in this sample may be carry-over from other donors' samples.

For this clone: A read error may account for a junction end that differs from germline. The sample has other DNA sequences that encode this CDR3 too. The chain carries TRBV30 and TRBJ2-1, with TRBD2 matching 9 bases. This CDR3 has 15 residues. Germline CDR1 reads GTSNPN; CDR2 reads SVGIG (reference sequence). The CDR3: CAWSPLAGNTMKQLF. CDR3 nucleotides: TGCGCCTGGAGTCCCCTAGCGGGGAATACAATGAAGCAGCTCTTC.

As to this clone: Being one base from a much bigger clone, this may be a read error. The CDR3 DNA reads as TGTGCCAGCGGGGAGGACGTTACGTACAATGAGCAGTTCTTC. Translated: CASGEDVTYNEQFF. The chain is built from TRBV28 and TRBJ2-1; TRBD2 might be the D (6 bases). The germline V and J ends were trimmed by 8 bases and 4 bases, with 15 bases remaining between them. The CDR3 is 14 amino acids. CDR1 and CDR2 from the germline V gene are MDHEN and SYDVKM.

The chain employs TRBV27 and TRBJ2-1, with 8 bases aligning to TRBD2. With 6 bases clipped from V and 7 bases from J, the junction kept 17 bases outside the gene matches. The CDR3 runs to 17 residues. The germline gives CDR1 MNHEY, CDR2 SMNVEV (reference sequence). The CDR3 is CASREIAAGVGGNEQFF. The CDR3 region has the DNA TGTGCCAGCAGAGAAATCGCAGCGGGAGTAGGGGGAAATGAGCAGTTCTTC.

This chain connects TRBV7-2 to TRBJ2-1; 7 positions agree with TRBD2. The CDR3 has 14 amino acids. The germline V gene has CDR1 SGHTA and CDR2 FQGNSA. The J segment lost 8 bases and the V segment lost 5 bases, leaving 9 bases of the junction unmatched. This CDR3 is CASSRTSDGHEQFF. CDR3 sequence (DNA): TGTGCCAGCAGCCGTACTAGCGACGGCCATGAGCAGTTCTTC.

The rearrangement uses TRBV11-2 and TRBJ2-7, with D uncertain. Trimming took off 4 bases at V and 4 bases at J, with 8 bases between the two ends. CDR3 length equals 12 residues. Germline loops: CDR1 SGHAT, CDR2 FQNNGV. The CDR3 nucleotides read TGTGCCAGCAGCTCCGGATATTACGAGCAGTACTTC. This codes for CASSSGYYEQYF.

V usage is TRBV5-1 and J usage is TRBJ1-1; no definite D call. Germline CDR1 SGHRS, CDR2 YFSETQ. The length of the CDR3 is 13 residues. V lost 5 bases and J 1 base, leaving 9 bases between the germline ends. This CDR3 is CASSYAENTEAFF. CDR3 bases: TGCGCCAGCAGTTACGCAGAGAACACTGAAGCTTTCTTT.

Details on this clone: A much bigger clone sits one base away, suggesting this may be a read error. The sample contains more than one DNA sequence encoding this CDR3. The CDR3 DNA sequence: TGTGCCAGCAGTGCACAGGGATACGAGCAGTACTTC. Amino acid sequence: CASSAQGYEQYF. The chain joins TRBV6-1 to TRBJ2-7; possible D gene TRBD1, 6 bases. V was shortened by 4 bases and J by 4 bases, with 8 bases between the two germline ends. The CDR3 sequence is 12 residues long. CDR1 is MNHNS, CDR2 SASEGT, per germline.

This clone was seen a few times. A single base separates this from a much larger clone, so it may be a read error. This chain connects TRBV2 to TRBJ1-2, with 7 bases lining up with TRBD1. The germline V gene has CDR1 SNHLY and CDR2 FYNNEI. V shed 8 bases, J shed 4 bases, and the junction held 19 bases outside the gene matches. The CDR3 contains 17 residues. This CDR3 reads CASDGRGATGRVYGYTF. The CDR3 nucleotides are TGTGCCAGCGATGGGAGGGGAGCGACAGGGCGGGTCTATGGCTACACCTTC.

The chain recombines TRBV5-1 with TRBJ2-7; the match to TRBD2 covers 7 bases. Germline CDR1 reads SGHRS; CDR2 reads YFSETQ. Trimming cost V 1 base and J 2 bases; bases outside gene matches: 3. The CDR3 extends over 14 amino acids. The CDR3 DNA reads as TGCGCCAGCAGCTTGAGGGGAGGGCCCTACGAGCAGTACTTC. Translating it yields CASSLRGGPYEQYF.